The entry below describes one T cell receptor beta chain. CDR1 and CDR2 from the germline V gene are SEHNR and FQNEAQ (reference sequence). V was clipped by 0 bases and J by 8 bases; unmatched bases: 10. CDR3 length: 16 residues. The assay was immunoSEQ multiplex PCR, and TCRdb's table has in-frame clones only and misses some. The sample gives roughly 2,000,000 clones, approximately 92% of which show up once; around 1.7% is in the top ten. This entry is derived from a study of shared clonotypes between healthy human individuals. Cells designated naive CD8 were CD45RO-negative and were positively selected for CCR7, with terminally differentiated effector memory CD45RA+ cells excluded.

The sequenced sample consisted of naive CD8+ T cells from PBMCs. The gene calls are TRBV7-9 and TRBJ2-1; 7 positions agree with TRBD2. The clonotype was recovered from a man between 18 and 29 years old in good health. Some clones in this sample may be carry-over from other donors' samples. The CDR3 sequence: CASSLALAGVNDEQFF. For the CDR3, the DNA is TGTGCCAGCAGCTTAGCGCTGGCGGGAGTAAACGATGAGCAGTTCTTC.